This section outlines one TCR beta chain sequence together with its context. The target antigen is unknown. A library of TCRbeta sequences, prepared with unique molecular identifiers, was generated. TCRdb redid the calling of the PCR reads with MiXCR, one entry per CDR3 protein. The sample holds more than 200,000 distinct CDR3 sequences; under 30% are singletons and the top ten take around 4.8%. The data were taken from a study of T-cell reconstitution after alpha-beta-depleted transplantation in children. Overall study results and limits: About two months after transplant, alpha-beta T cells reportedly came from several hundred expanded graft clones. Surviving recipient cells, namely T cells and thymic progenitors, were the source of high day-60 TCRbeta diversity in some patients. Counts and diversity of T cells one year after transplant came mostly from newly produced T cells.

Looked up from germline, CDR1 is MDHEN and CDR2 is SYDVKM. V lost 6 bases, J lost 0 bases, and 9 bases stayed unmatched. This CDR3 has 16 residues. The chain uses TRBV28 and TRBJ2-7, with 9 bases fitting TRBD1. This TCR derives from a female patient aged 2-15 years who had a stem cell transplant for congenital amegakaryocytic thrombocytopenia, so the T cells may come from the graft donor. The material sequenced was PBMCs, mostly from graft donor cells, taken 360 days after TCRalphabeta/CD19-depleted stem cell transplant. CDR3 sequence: CASRHATGGSSYEQYF. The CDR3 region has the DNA TGTGCCAGCAGGCATGCTACAGGGGGCAGCTCCTACGAGCAGTACTTC.